Reported below is one TCR beta chain. What it binds is unknown. These data are taken from a study of cytomegalovirus exposure and HLA in healthy donors. Study context: Earlier results showed some 120 million unique TCR beta sequences derived from approximately 170 million T cells.

The PCR had 60 Vbeta and 13 Jbeta primers. Sequencing used immunoSEQ multiplex PCR; TCRdb keeps in-frame clones, though not all of them. Of about 130,000 clones in the sample, roughly four fifths were seen once. The germline gives CDR1 SGHRS, CDR2 YFSETQ. CDR3 length: 15 amino acids. The V gene lost 0 bases and the J gene lost 6 bases, with 15 bases spanning the gap. Study-level points and caveats: In a later analysis, HLA-associated beta chains showed higher expansion and lower generation probabilities than comparable chains. Later, an analysis found that common viral pathogens appeared to be linked with several of the most significant clusters. 150 to 200 TCR beta chains were listed as cytomegalovirus-associated.

This rearrangement joins TRBV5-1 to TRBJ1-2; possibly TRBD1 for D (6 bases). Material for sequencing was PBMCs. This TCR derives from a man aged 25 to 40 in good health and CMV-seronegative. CDR3 residues: CASSLAGVGANGYTF. The CDR3 DNA follows: TGCGCCAGCAGCTTGGCCGGAGTGGGGGCGAATGGCTACACCTTC.